The 14 T cell receptor beta chains below all came from one sample that was sequenced in a study of tumor-infiltrating lymphocytes in primary liver carcinoma. Priming with a constant-region primer yielded TCR beta cDNA from 450 to 550 ng total RNA. Sequencing libraries for TCR beta derived from three nested multiplex PCR rounds that used slightly modified ARM-PCR. Two initial PCR rounds of around 10 cycles each paired TRBV1-TRBV30 forward primers with a C-beta reverse primer. TCRdb re-called the multiplex PCR reads through MiXCR, storing one row per CDR3 protein. The sample has about 84,000 distinct CDR3 sequences; approximately 70% are singletons. Without any cell sorting, about 19-32 mg of bulk tissue yielded co-extracted RNA and DNA. Sequences were obtained from liver tumor tissue from sampling region 1. Noted subset: tumor region T1, superior pole. These receptors were collected from a man between 40 and 49 years old with primary liver carcinoma and hepatitis B virus infection.

A few counts support this clonotype. This may be a read error, as it is one base from a much larger clone. The chain links TRBV13 to TRBJ2-7; D tentatively fits TRBD1 or TRBD2 (5 bases each). The CDR3 spans 13 residues. V was pared by 5 bases and J by 6 bases, with 14 bases between. Germline CDR1 is PRHDT and CDR2 is FYEKMQ (reference sequence). CDR3 loop: CASSNRDLSEQYF. CDR3 sequence (DNA): TGTGCCAGCAGCAACCGGGACCTCAGCGAGCAGTACTTC.

Comments on this clonotype: The CDR3 ends on some other residue instead of the conserved phenylalanine or tryptophan, so this is likely a read error. The chain recombines TRBV11-2 with TRBJ2-7; 7 bases are shared with TRBD2. The CDR3 covers 15 residues. In germline, CDR1 is SGHAT, CDR2 FQNNGV. CDR3 nucleotide sequence: TGTGCCAGCTGCTTAGCTCGGGGGAGGGATATCAAGCAGTACATC. This translates into CASCLARGRDIKQYI.

The J gene is TRBJ2-1, the V gene TRBV14; TRBD2 matches 8 bases. This CDR3 has 15 amino acids. Germline CDR1 and CDR2: SGHDN and FVKESK. Trimming at V came to 2 bases and at J to 2 bases, leaving 2 bases not matched to a gene. This CDR3 reads CASSQYSGTYNEQFF. CDR3 sequence (DNA): TGTGCCAGCAGCCAATATAGCGGGACCTACAATGAGCAGTTCTTC.

The sample holds a few counts of this clonotype. The chain employs TRBV28 and TRBJ1-2, with 10 bases matching TRBD1. The ends lost 6 bases at V and 8 bases at J; junction bases unmatched: 9. The CDR3 totals 14 residues. Germline V gives CDR1 MDHEN, CDR2 SYDVKM. CDR3 nucleotide sequence: TGTGCCAGCAGGAACCCGGGACAGGGGAGCGGCTACACCTTC. Translating it yields CASRNPGQGSGYTF.

This clonotype showed up many times. The chain is built from TRBV10-2 and TRBJ1-1, with 7 bases that match TRBD1. Germline V gene sequence: CDR1 WSHSY, CDR2 SAAADI. V trimming: 10 bases; J trimming: 6 bases; junction bases outside the gene matches: 11. The length of the CDR3 is 13 residues. The CDR3 protein is CATATRGGSEAFF. CDR3 sequence (DNA): TGCGCCACAGCTACCAGGGGGGGATCTGAAGCTTTCTTT.

In the case of this clonotype: The junction departs from germline at one end; a sequencing error may be responsible. The chain uses TRBV5-6 and TRBJ1-4; 10 bases are shared with TRBD1. There are 16 residues in the CDR3. Germline V gives CDR1 SGHDT, CDR2 YYEEEE. The CDR3, as DNA: TGTACCAGCAGCACGACAGGGGGCGATGGTAATGAAAAACTGTTTTTT. The encoded protein is CTSSTTGGDGNEKLFF.

On this clonotype: Relative to the germline gene, one junction end is altered; a read error may explain this. The chain joins TRBV11-1 to TRBJ2-5; possible D gene TRBD2, 6 bases. Germline V gene data show CDR1 as SGHAT and CDR2 as FQDESV (reference sequence). The CDR3 is 13 residues long. CDR3 coding DNA: TGTGCCAGCGGCCATCGGGACTTCGGGACCCAATACTTC. The encoded protein is CASGHRDFGTQYF.

The table lists this clonotype with a count of one. A read error may explain this, as a much larger clone is one base away. Since the CDR3 does not end with the conserved phenylalanine or tryptophan, this likely comes from a read error. This rearrangement joins TRBV20-1 to TRBJ2-1, with 8 bases that match TRBD2. With V trimmed by 0 bases and J by 4 bases, 5 bases remained unmatched. The CDR3 spans 15 residues. CDR1 DFQATT and CDR2 SNEGSKA come from the germline V gene (reference sequence). CDR3 DNA: TGCAGTGCTAGAGATGCGGGAGGTAGTTACAATGAGCAGTTCTAC. Translation: CSARDAGGSYNEQFY.

Many counts were recorded for this clonotype. The gene calls are TRBV5-5 and TRBJ2-5; no clear D gene. CDR1 SGHKS and CDR2 YYEKEE come from the germline V gene (reference sequence). Trimming shortened V by 6 bases and J by 4 bases, and 10 bases separated the two germline ends. The CDR3 sequence is 12 residues long. CDR3 DNA sequence: TGTGCCAGCACCCGTACTGGAGAGACCCAGTACTTC. The encoded protein is CASTRTGETQYF.

The chain uses TRBV7-9 and TRBJ1-4; D gene unclear. Germline V lookup: CDR1 SEHNR, CDR2 FQNEAQ (reference sequence). Trimming removed 1 base from V and 5 bases from J, with 11 bases in between. The CDR3 length is 15 residues. DNA of the CDR3: TGTGCCAGCAGCTTAGTTCGGGCCCTAAATGAAAAACTGTTTTTT. Its protein product is CASSLVRALNEKLFF.

On this clonotype itself: This CDR3 is missing its conserved last phenylalanine or tryptophan, likely due to a read error. No DNA is shown, since the ends of the CDR3 on it are uncertain; the CDR3 is the one TCRdb lists. The chain combines TRBV29-1 with TRBJ2-2; TRBD1 is the table's D call and was not checked against the DNA. The germline V gene has CDR1 SQVTM and CDR2 ANQGSEA. The CDR3 adds up to 10 amino acids, both ends counted. CDR3 loop: CSVGEGELLS.

This clonotype was detected many times. V is TRBV5-1 and J is TRBJ2-1; perhaps TRBD2 as D (7 bases). Trimming stripped 0 bases from V and 4 bases from J, with 14 bases between. CDR3 size: 16 residues. Germline values: CDR1 SGHRS, CDR2 YFSETQ. The CDR3 nucleotides read TGCGCCAGCAGCTTGGAAGGTGGGAGGGGGTACAATGAGCAGTTCTTC. Its protein product is CASSLEGGRGYNEQFF.

This clonotype is classed as medium-sized. The V gene is TRBV11-1, the J gene TRBJ1-5, with unresolved D. The germline V gene encodes CDR1 SGHAT and CDR2 FQDESV (reference sequence). This CDR3 comprises 13 residues. Trimming stripped 4 bases from V and 5 bases from J, with 9 bases between. The CDR3 bases are TGTGCCAGCAGCTCCGGGCCAGATCAGCCCCAGCATTTT. Translated, it gives CASSSGPDQPQHF.

The DNA for the CDR3 is TGTGCCAGCAGTTTATCCCGGACAGGAGAAGAGACCCAGTACTTC. It codes for CASSLSRTGEETQYF. The chain is built from TRBV6-5 and TRBJ2-5; 7 bases align to TRBD1. The CDR3 spans 15 residues. Germline CDR1 reads MNHEY; CDR2 reads SVGAGI. V lost 4 bases, J lost 3 bases, and 8 bases stayed unmatched.